Below, 31 T cell receptor beta chains from the same sample are listed, as sequenced in a study of cytomegalovirus exposure and HLA in healthy donors. PCR involved 60 Vbeta and 13 Jbeta primers. Libraries were prepared by immunoSEQ multiplex PCR; TCRdb keeps only in-frame clonotypes and omits some of them. Among about 94,000 clones listed, 81% were seen once. The source material was PBMCs. These receptors originate from a human donor in good health.

This chain joins TRBV14 and TRBJ2-3; no reliable D call. Germline V lookup: CDR1 SGHDN, CDR2 FVKESK. Trimming shortened V by 1 base and J by 3 bases, and 8 bases separated the two germline ends. CDR3 length: 14 amino acids. This CDR3 is CASSQGSWTDTQYF. DNA for the CDR3: TGTGCCAGCAGCCAAGGGAGTTGGACAGATACGCAGTATTTT.

The rearrangement joins TRBV7-8 to TRBJ2-5; D gene ambiguous. Germline CDR1 and CDR2: SGHVS and FQNEAQ. Trimming removed 7 bases from V and 9 bases from J, with 15 bases in between. The CDR3 covers 12 residues. The CDR3 coding sequence is TGTGCCAGCACTAACTTTCCTCGATCCCAGTACTTC. Translation: CASTNFPRSQYF.

The gene calls are TRBV10-1 and TRBJ2-1; 7 nucleotides agree with TRBD2. There are 14 residues in the CDR3. CDR1 and CDR2 from the germline V gene are WNHNN and SYGVQD (reference sequence). J was trimmed by 8 bases and V by 2 bases; bases with no gene match: 6. CDR3 sequence: CASSEGGGSDEQFF. DNA of the CDR3: TGCGCCAGCAGTGAGGGGGGAGGGTCGGATGAGCAGTTCTTC.

J is TRBJ2-5 and V is TRBV6-1, with D possibly being TRBD2 (6 bases). With 4 bases removed from V and 5 bases from J, the gap between germline ends came to 20 bases. The CDR3 contains 16 residues. Germline loops: CDR1 MNHNS, CDR2 SASEGT. CDR3: CASSVGGLPGSETQYF. In DNA form, the CDR3 reads TGTGCCAGCAGTGTGGGGGGTTTGCCTGGGTCGGAGACCCAGTACTTC.

The chain carries TRBV5-4 and TRBJ2-6, with TRBD1 matching over 10 bases. The ends lost 3 bases at V and 2 bases at J; junction bases unmatched: 5. This CDR3 has 17 residues. Per germline, CDR1 SGHNT and CDR2 YYREEE (reference sequence). In nucleotides, the CDR3 is TGTGCCAGCAGCTCCCCGGACAGGGGGACTGGGGCCAACGTCCTGACTTTC. This translates into CASSSPDRGTGANVLTF.

This sequence joins TRBV5-1 and TRBJ1-1; tentatively, D is TRBD1 (5 bases). With 3 bases removed from V and 8 bases from J, the gap between germline ends came to 17 bases. CDR3 length: 14 residues. Germline loops: CDR1 SGHRS, CDR2 YFSETQ. The CDR3 protein is CASSSNAFGGEAFF. CDR3 DNA: TGCGCCAGCAGCTCGAACGCTTTCGGGGGAGAAGCTTTCTTT.

The rearrangement joins TRBV9 to TRBJ2-1; perhaps TRBD2 as D (6 bases). Trimming removed 4 bases from V and 9 bases from J, with 14 bases in between. CDR3 length: 13 amino acids. Germline-derived CDR1 and CDR2 are SGDLS and YYNGEE. The chain's CDR3 is CASSPSSAGEQFF. The CDR3 DNA follows: TGTGCCAGCAGCCCCTCTAGCGCGGGTGAGCAGTTCTTC.

V usage is TRBV4-3 and J usage is TRBJ1-2, with unresolved D. The CDR3 length is 13 residues. V was trimmed by 1 base and J by 5 bases, leaving 8 bases between them. Germline loops: CDR1 LGHNA, CDR2 YSLEER. CDR3 nucleotides: TGCGCCAGCAGCCAAGGGCCCATGTATGGCTACACCTTC. This gives the protein CASSQGPMYGYTF.

The V call is TRBV5-1, the J call TRBJ2-7, with D possibly matching TRBD2 (5 bases). This CDR3 region has 14 residues. CDR1 and CDR2 (germline): SGHRS, YFSETQ. V lost 7 bases to trimming and J lost 2 bases, with 16 bases between them. CDR3 region: CASGGSTEPYEQYF. The CDR3 DNA reads as TGCGCCAGCGGAGGATCGACCGAACCCTACGAGCAGTACTTC. Drawing the rest from reference TRBV5-1 and TRBJ2-7, the complete variable domain is KAGVTQTPRYLIKTRGQQVTLSCSPISGHRSVSWYQQTPGQGLQFLFEYFSETQRNKGNFPGRFSGRQFSNSRSEMNVSTLELGDSALYLCASGGSTEPYEQYFGPGTRLTVT.

The chain joins TRBV7-6 to TRBJ2-3; the match to TRBD2 covers 11 bases. Germline V CDR1 and CDR2: SGHVS, FNYEAQ. This CDR3 spans 16 amino acids. Trimming at V came to 5 bases and at J to 1 base, leaving 5 bases not matched to a gene. Here the CDR3 reads CASSETSGDRTDTQYF. The CDR3 DNA is TGTGCCAGCAGCGAGACTAGCGGGGATCGCACAGATACGCAGTATTTT.

A single count supports this clone. This chain connects TRBV5-4 to TRBJ2-5; TRBD2 matches 13 bases. After removal of 0 bases from V and 3 bases from J, the junction contained 2 bases not matched to a gene. CDR1 is SGHNT, CDR2 YYREEE, per germline (reference sequence). This CDR3 spans 16 amino acids. CDR3 nucleotide sequence: TGTGCCAGCAGCTTGGGGGGACTAGCGGGAAAAGAGACCCAGTACTTC. It specifies CASSLGGLAGKETQYF.

This clone was counted once. The CDR3 protein is CASSLTGAQGHGYTF. The CDR3 region has the DNA TGTGCCAGCAGTCTCACAGGGGCCCAGGGACATGGCTACACCTTC. The chain employs TRBV25-1 and TRBJ1-2; the match to TRBD1 covers 7 bases. Germline trimming cut 5 bases from V and 6 bases from J; bases unmatched to any gene: 12. This CDR3 comprises 15 residues. CDR1 is MGHDK and CDR2 is SYGVNS in the germline V gene.

The genes are TRBV7-2 and TRBJ2-7; D remains unclear. The V and J ends lost 7 bases and 3 bases respectively, with 19 bases between them. CDR1 is SGHTA and CDR2 is FQGNSA in the germline V gene. The CDR3 has 15 amino acids. CDR3 protein: CASNPIAMLVYEQYF. In DNA form, the CDR3 reads TGTGCCAGCAACCCCATAGCTATGCTGGTCTACGAGCAGTACTTC.

This rearrangement joins TRBV5-4 to TRBJ2-7; D is perhaps TRBD1 (5 bases). This CDR3 has 13 residues. Looked up from germline, CDR1 is SGHNT and CDR2 is YYREEE (reference sequence). Between the trimmed V and J ends, which lost 0 bases and 4 bases, there was a span of 8 bases. For the CDR3, the DNA is TGTGCCAGCAGCTTGGGGGGCCGATACGAGCAGTACTTC. It translates to CASSLGGRYEQYF.

The chain couples TRBV2 to TRBJ2-2, with D tentatively TRBD2 (5 bases). V lost 9 bases, J lost 2 bases, and 10 bases lay in between. The CDR3 sequence is 13 residues long. Looked up from germline, CDR1 is SNHLY and CDR2 is FYNNEI. The CDR3 coding sequence is TGTGCCAGTTCCGAGGGTAACACCGGGGAGCTGTTTTTT. Its translation: CASSEGNTGELFF.

The chain joins TRBV4-3 to TRBJ2-6; 9 bases align to TRBD2. The germline gives CDR1 LGHNA, CDR2 YSLEER. The CDR3 is 17 residues long. J lost 1 base, V lost 0 bases, and 1 base had no gene match. The CDR3 DNA reads as TGCGCCAGCAGCCAAGATACTAGCGGGTCTGGGGCCAACGTCCTGACTTTC. Translated: CASSQDTSGSGANVLTF.

The chain employs TRBV6-6 and TRBJ1-2; possible D gene TRBD1, 6 bases. Germline values: CDR1 MNHNY, CDR2 SVGAGI (reference sequence). The CDR3 extends over 12 amino acids. The V gene lost 5 bases and the J gene lost 8 bases, with 12 bases spanning the gap. The DNA of the CDR3 is TGTGCCAGCAGTCACAGGGAGTGGGGCTACACCTTC. This codes for CASSHREWGYTF.

V is TRBV27 and J is TRBJ2-1, with D unclear. V lost 4 bases and J lost 5, with 15 bases in between. The CDR3 loop spans 15 amino acids. Per germline, CDR1 MNHEY and CDR2 SMNVEV (reference sequence). The CDR3 is CASSSSVAADNEQFF. CDR3 sequence (DNA): TGTGCCAGCAGTTCATCCGTAGCTGCCGACAATGAGCAGTTCTTC.

The count of this clone is one. The rearrangement uses TRBV2 and TRBJ2-7; tentative D call: TRBD2 (6 bases). CDR1 SNHLY and CDR2 FYNNEI come from the germline V gene. The CDR3 has 14 amino acids. The V gene lost 3 bases and the J gene lost 5 bases, with 14 bases spanning the gap. The CDR3 loop is CASSERDGGDEQYF. In DNA form, the CDR3 reads TGTGCCAGCAGTGAGCGGGATGGAGGGGACGAGCAGTACTTC.

The chain recombines TRBV19 with TRBJ2-2; D perhaps matches TRBD1 (5 bases). The V gene lost 3 bases and the J gene lost 6 bases, with 17 bases spanning the gap. Germline values: CDR1 LNHDA, CDR2 SQIVND (reference sequence). The CDR3 is 16 amino acids. This CDR3 reads CASSMPVGVGAGELFF. In nucleotides, the CDR3 is TGTGCCAGTAGTATGCCGGTAGGGGTCGGAGCCGGGGAGCTGTTTTTT. Variable domain in full (rest from reference TRBV19 and TRBJ2-2): DGGITQSPKYLFRKEGQNVTLSCEQNLNHDAMYWYRQDPGQGLRLIYYSQIVNDFQKGDIAEGYSVSREKKESFPLTVTSAQKNPTAFYLCASSMPVGVGAGELFFGEGSRLTVL.

The chain has TRBV7-2 and TRBJ1-3; TRBD1 aligns across 7 bases. Germline CDR1 and CDR2: SGHTA and FQGNSA. Losses at the gene ends were 1 base for V and 7 bases for J; bases not matched to a gene: 10. The CDR3 loop spans 16 amino acids. The CDR3, as DNA: TGTGCCAGCAGCTTAGAAGGGGGCAGAAGGAGGAACACCATATATTTT. Translation gives CASSLEGGRRRNTIYF.

The chain employs TRBV28 and TRBJ2-1; 8 nucleotides align to TRBD2. This CDR3 spans 15 amino acids. Germline values: CDR1 MDHEN, CDR2 SYDVKM. J gave up 1 base and V 5 bases, and 4 bases lay outside the gene matches. CDR3 DNA: TGTGCCAGCAGTCCAATAGCGGGGTCCTACAATGAGCAGTTCTTC. Residues: CASSPIAGSYNEQFF.

This clone was seen a few times. This sequence joins TRBV12-5 and TRBJ1-1, with a tentative D call TRBD1 (5 bases). V was clipped by 4 bases and J by 8 bases, with 14 bases between them. This CDR3 is built from 13 residues. The V gene's germline CDR1 is LGHNT and CDR2 FRNRAP. CDR3: CASGSLGGGEAFF. The CDR3 DNA sequence: TGTGCTAGTGGTTCGCTGGGGGGAGGCGAAGCTTTCTTT.

J is TRBJ2-1 and V is TRBV4-1, with D possibly TRBD1 on 6 matching bases. The V gene lost 5 bases and the J gene lost 8 bases, with 19 bases spanning the gap. The CDR3 extends over 15 amino acids. CDR1 is MGHRA and CDR2 is YSYEKL in the germline V gene. The CDR3 nucleotides are TGCGCCAGCAGCTCCTCTCGGACAGAGCTCGATGAGCAGTTCTTC. It translates to CASSSSRTELDEQFF.

J is TRBJ2-1 and V is TRBV11-1; 10 positions match TRBD2. The CDR3 sequence is 14 residues long. CDR1 and CDR2 from the germline V gene are SGHAT and FQDESV (reference sequence). Losses at the gene ends were 2 bases for V and 9 bases for J; bases not matched to a gene: 4. DNA for the CDR3: TGTGCCAGCAGCTTACTAGCGGGGGTGGGTGAGCAGTTCTTC. Translation gives CASSLLAGVGEQFF.

V and J are TRBV7-7 and TRBJ2-3, with TRBD2 matching 13 bases. V trimming: 4 bases; J trimming: 0 bases; junction bases outside the gene matches: 7. Germline values: CDR1 SSHAT, CDR2 FNYEAQ (reference sequence). The CDR3 is 18 residues long. This chain's CDR3 is CASSSGLAGSSSTDTQYF. CDR3 nucleotides: TGTGCCAGCAGCTCGGGACTAGCGGGATCATCTAGCACAGATACGCAGTATTTT.

CDR3 sequence reads: CASSTTRADTQYF. CDR3 coding DNA: TGCGCCAGCAGTACCACTAGAGCAGATACGCAGTATTTT. The V call is TRBV10-2, the J call TRBJ2-3, with D possibly TRBD2 on 5 matching bases. The CDR3 loop spans 13 amino acids. Trimming stripped 5 bases from V and 4 bases from J, with 10 bases between. CDR1 is WSHSY, CDR2 SAAADI, per germline.

The chain is built from TRBV5-1 and TRBJ1-2; D perhaps matches TRBD1 (6 bases). This CDR3 has 14 residues. V was clipped by 2 bases and J by 6 bases, with 14 bases between them. The germline gives CDR1 SGHRS, CDR2 YFSETQ. This CDR3 is CASSFSGPGDGYTF. CDR3 DNA sequence: TGCGCCAGCAGCTTCTCTGGACCAGGGGATGGCTACACCTTC.

The chain uses TRBV19 and TRBJ2-3; 7 bases are shared with TRBD2. Germline loops: CDR1 LNHDA, CDR2 SQIVND (reference sequence). Unmatched junction bases numbered 9, after V lost 6 bases and J lost 0 bases. The CDR3 extends over 16 amino acids. CDR3 residues: CASRAKSGTSTDTQYF. The CDR3 coding sequence is TGTGCCAGTAGGGCGAAAAGCGGGACTAGCACAGATACGCAGTATTTT.

The V gene is TRBV4-3, the J gene TRBJ1-6; TRBD1 matches at 8 bases. V lost 0 bases, J lost 9 bases, and 4 bases stayed unmatched. This CDR3 comprises 15 residues. Per the germline V gene, CDR1 is LGHNA and CDR2 is YSLEER. The DNA of the CDR3 is TGCGCCAGCAGCCAAGACAGGGGGCGCGTTTCACCCCTCCACTTT. The encoded protein is CASSQDRGRVSPLHF.

This sequence joins TRBV5-1 and TRBJ2-3; 9 positions match TRBD2. Trimming removed 3 bases from V and 2 bases from J; junction bases left unmatched: 7. This CDR3 comprises 16 residues. Germline V gene sequence: CDR1 SGHRS, CDR2 YFSETQ. The CDR3 loop is CASSSLSGRYTDTQYF. Here the CDR3 DNA reads TGCGCCAGCAGCTCGTTAAGCGGGAGGTACACAGATACGCAGTATTTT. The complete variable domain, with remaining parts taken from reference TRBV5-1 and TRBJ2-3, reads KAGVTQTPRYLIKTRGQQVTLSCSPISGHRSVSWYQQTPGQGLQFLFEYFSETQRNKGNFPGRFSGRQFSNSRSEMNVSTLELGDSALYLCASSSLSGRYTDTQYFGPGTRLTVL.